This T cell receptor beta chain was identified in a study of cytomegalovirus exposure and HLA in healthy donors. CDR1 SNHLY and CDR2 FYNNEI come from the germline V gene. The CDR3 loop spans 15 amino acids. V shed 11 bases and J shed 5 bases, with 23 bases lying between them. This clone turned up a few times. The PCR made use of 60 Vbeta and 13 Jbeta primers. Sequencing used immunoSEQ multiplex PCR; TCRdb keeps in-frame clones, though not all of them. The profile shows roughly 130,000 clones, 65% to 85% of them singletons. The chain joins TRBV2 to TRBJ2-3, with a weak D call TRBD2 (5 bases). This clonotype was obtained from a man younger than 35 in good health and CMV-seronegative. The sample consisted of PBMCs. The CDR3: CAGNRGGVRGDTQYF. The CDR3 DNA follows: TGTGCCGGCAACCGAGGAGGCGTCCGTGGAGATACGCAGTATTTT.